This entry lists 20 T cell receptor beta chains sequenced from one sample in a study of radiotherapy plus CTLA-4 blockade in lung cancer (dated by TCRdb to the late 2010s). Library preparation used the immunoSEQ multiplex PCR assay. Imported from immuneACCESS, the table was reduced by TCRdb to in-frame sequences with V and J called. These copies leave out some clones; in studies compared against another copy, an unresolved V gene accounts for under half, and the cause of the remainder is not known. This sample is represented by about 26,000 clones; roughly three quarters of them were singletons. In total, the top ten clones hold about 24% of the sample. Sequenced material: peripheral blood, taken from a patient treated with radiotherapy plus ipilimumab. All receptors derive from a human donor with non-small cell lung cancer that progressed on radiotherapy plus ipilimumab.

The chain uses TRBV6-1 and TRBJ2-3; possible D gene TRBD2, 5 bases. Germline CDR1 and CDR2: MNHNS and SASEGT. The CDR3 is 14 residues long. The V end lost 6 bases, the J end lost 2 bases, and 12 bases lay between the germline ends. CDR3 nucleotides: TGTGCCAGCAGGGAACTAGGCTACACAGATACGCAGTATTTT. It specifies CASRELGYTDTQYF.

This clone was seen more than once but under ten times. One junction end disagrees with the germline gene, perhaps due to a read error. The V and J genes are TRBV6-5 and TRBJ1-2; 8 positions agree with TRBD1. CDR3 length: 14 residues. Germline V gives CDR1 MNHEY, CDR2 SVGAGI. The CDR3 spells CASSEGQDKPTGAF. CDR3 DNA sequence: TGTGCCAGCAGTGAGGGACAGGACAAACCTACTGGAGCCTTC.

The V and J genes are TRBV28 and TRBJ2-1; D may be TRBD1 (6 bases). The ends were cut back, 6 bases at V and 7 bases at J, with 19 bases in the middle. The CDR3 is 15 residues long. From germline, CDR1 is MDHEN and CDR2 SYDVKM. CDR3 protein: CASRETGSGKNEQFF. CDR3 nucleotide sequence: TGTGCCAGCAGAGAAACAGGGTCGGGAAAAAATGAGCAGTTCTTC.

The chain carries TRBV7-9 and TRBJ2-5; D gene ambiguous. Germline CDR1 is SEHNR and CDR2 is FQNEAQ (reference sequence). This CDR3 has 12 amino acids. V lost 0 bases and J lost 10, with 9 bases in between. The CDR3 coding sequence is TGTGCCAGCAGCTTAGCGGGTGCCCACCAGTACTTC. Translation gives CASSLAGAHQYF.

CDR3: CASSLSGRFNTGELFF. Here the CDR3 DNA reads TGTGCCAGCAGCCTTAGCGGGAGATTTAACACCGGGGAGCTGTTTTTT. The rearrangement joins TRBV5-6 to TRBJ2-2; 9 nucleotides agree with TRBD2. CDR1 is SGHDT, CDR2 YYEEEE, per germline. The ends lost 4 bases at V and 2 bases at J; junction bases unmatched: 6. The CDR3 runs 16 residues.

This clone was detected only once. The gene calls are TRBV28 and TRBJ2-5, with 12 bases fitting TRBD2. V lost 6 bases, J lost 4 bases, and 3 bases stayed unmatched. Germline V lookup: CDR1 MDHEN, CDR2 SYDVKM. The CDR3 is 14 amino acids. CDR3 in DNA: TGTGCCAGCAGGGGGGGACTAGCGGGAGAGACCCAGTACTTC. Protein sequence: CASRGGLAGETQYF.

The rearrangement joins TRBV29-1 to TRBJ2-1; D unresolved. From germline, CDR1 is SQVTM and CDR2 ANQGSEA. The V end was cut by 6 bases, the J end by 8 bases, with 14 bases between. The CDR3 consists of 12 residues. CDR3 in amino acids: CSVPGPDDEQFF. The CDR3 nucleotides read TGCAGCGTCCCGGGCCCAGACGATGAGCAGTTCTTC.

The V and J genes are TRBV5-1 and TRBJ2-5; D remains unclear. Germline assignment: CDR1 SGHRS and CDR2 YFSETQ. This CDR3 comprises 14 residues. V gave up 1 base and J gave up 3 bases, with 10 bases separating them. CDR3 residues: CASSLSALKETQYF. Written as DNA, the CDR3 is TGCGCCAGCAGCTTGTCGGCGTTAAAAGAGACCCAGTACTTC.

V usage is TRBV29-1 and J usage is TRBJ2-5; D is tentatively TRBD1 or TRBD2 (5 bases each). This CDR3 is 13 amino acids long. The ends were cut back, 2 bases at V and 5 bases at J, with 12 bases in the middle. Looked up from germline, CDR1 is SQVTM and CDR2 is ANQGSEA. CDR3 DNA: TGCAGCGTTGAAAGGGGACCCCAGGAGACCCAGTACTTC. Its protein product is CSVERGPQETQYF.

The V gene is TRBV7-3, the J gene TRBJ1-1; D gene ambiguous. CDR1 is SGHTA and CDR2 is FQGTGA in the germline V gene. V lost 0 bases and J 0 bases, leaving 8 bases between the germline ends. CDR3 size: 15 residues. CDR3 coding DNA: TGTGCCAGCAGCTTAACGAGGGTGTTGAACACTGAAGCTTTCTTT. It encodes CASSLTRVLNTEAFF.

The V gene is TRBV5-6, the J gene TRBJ1-5, with D possibly matching TRBD1 (5 bases). With 3 bases removed from V and 2 bases from J, the gap between germline ends came to 9 bases. The CDR3 has 14 residues. CDR1 and CDR2 from the germline V gene are SGHDT and YYEEEE. DNA for the CDR3: TGTGCCAGCAGCTCGTTGACAGGCAATCAGCCCCAGCATTTT. It yields the protein CASSSLTGNQPQHF.

The rearrangement links TRBV25-1 to TRBJ2-1; D uncertain. Trimming took 2 bases from V and 0 from J, leaving 8 bases between them. The CDR3 has 15 residues. The germline V gene has CDR1 MGHDK and CDR2 SYGVNS. The CDR3 coding sequence is TGTGCCAGCAGTGAACGGATTAGCTCCTACAATGAGCAGTTCTTC. Translation: CASSERISSYNEQFF.

The chain links TRBV25-1 to TRBJ1-2, with TRBD1 identical over 8 bases. V lost 5 bases to trimming and J lost 5 bases; unmatched junction nucleotides: 7. The CDR3 has 14 residues. Germline CDR1 is MGHDK and CDR2 is SYGVNS. This CDR3 is CASSWTGTNYGYTF. The CDR3 DNA reads TGTGCCAGCAGTTGGACAGGGACCAATTATGGCTACACCTTC.

The chain has TRBV27 and TRBJ1-4, with unresolved D. Germline V CDR1 and CDR2: MNHEY, SMNVEV (reference sequence). The CDR3 loop spans 15 amino acids. V lost 1 base, J lost 0 bases, and 6 bases lay in between. The CDR3 sequence: CASSLFLTTNEKLFF. The CDR3 nucleotides are TGTGCCAGCAGTTTATTTCTAACAACTAATGAAAAACTGTTTTTT.

The V and J genes are TRBV11-2 and TRBJ2-7; D may be TRBD2 (6 bases). Germline-derived CDR1 and CDR2 are SGHAT and FQNNGV. The length of the CDR3 is 18 residues. The ends were cut back, 5 bases at V and 0 bases at J, with 23 bases in the middle. The CDR3 region is CASSPLNRAGRSSYEQYF. The CDR3 DNA is TGTGCCAGCAGCCCACTAAACCGAGCGGGCCGGAGCTCCTACGAGCAGTACTTC.

The chain links TRBV5-1 to TRBJ1-1, with D unclear. This CDR3 is 14 amino acids long. V was trimmed by 0 bases and J by 1 base, leaving 7 bases between them. Looked up from germline, CDR1 is SGHRS and CDR2 is YFSETQ. The CDR3 is CASSLGAGNTEAFF. The DNA of the CDR3 is TGCGCCAGCAGCTTGGGTGCAGGGAACACTGAAGCTTTCTTT.

The chain carries TRBV6-5 and TRBJ2-7; D remains ambiguous. Germline CDR1 reads MNHEY; CDR2 reads SVGAGI. This CDR3 is 13 amino acids long. V was pared by 4 bases and J by 0 bases, with 7 bases between. This CDR3 is CASSLGGSYEQYF. CDR3 nucleotide sequence: TGTGCCAGCAGTTTAGGCGGCTCCTACGAGCAGTACTTC.

The chain couples TRBV11-2 to TRBJ1-2; the D gene is possibly TRBD1 (6 bases). There are 15 residues in the CDR3. The germline gives CDR1 SGHAT, CDR2 FQNNGV. Trimming left V 0 bases short and J 4 bases short, with 12 bases between. This chain's CDR3 is CASSLDLWDTYGYTF. In nucleotides, the CDR3 is TGTGCCAGCAGCTTAGATCTGTGGGACACCTATGGCTACACCTTC.

As concerns this clone: The DNA is omitted, as the CDR3 cannot be located on it reliably, and the CDR3 follows TCRdb's listing. The chain recombines TRBV9 with TRBJ1-1; TRBD1 is taken as the D call from the table, unchecked against the DNA. The germline V gene has CDR1 SGDLS and CDR2 YYNGEE. A total of 18 residues make up the CDR3, ends included. CDR3 protein: CASSVPIRARGRSTEAFF.

This clone has only one observation. Germline and junction disagree at one end, which may indicate a read error. The chain uses TRBV9 and TRBJ1-2; TRBD1 matches 10 bases. The CDR3 loop spans 19 amino acids. CDR1 and CDR2 from the germline V gene are SGDLS and YYNGEE. CDR3 region: CARSVGGGGQGVPACGYTF. The CDR3 DNA reads TGTGCCCGCAGCGTAGGTGGGGGAGGACAGGGGGTCCCGGCATGTGGCTACACCTTC.